This T cell receptor beta chain was captured in a study of cytomegalovirus exposure and HLA in healthy donors. Study at large: The study placed about 81% of its approximately 400 genotyped donors in the Caucasian-associated ancestry cluster.

In regard to this clone: The sample carries other DNA sequences with the same CDR3.

The PCR ran on 60 Vbeta and 13 Jbeta primers. The assay was immunoSEQ multiplex PCR, and TCRdb's table has in-frame clones only and misses some. The sample gives about 180,000 clones, roughly three quarters of which show up once; about 2.5% is in the top ten. CDR3 size: 14 residues. Germline V CDR1 and CDR2: MNHNY, SVGAGI (reference sequence). The ends lost 0 bases at V and 5 bases at J; junction bases unmatched: 3. The sequence derives from a woman under 40 in good health and CMV-seropositive. The sample taken for sequencing was PBMCs. This sequence joins TRBV6-6 and TRBJ1-2; 7 nucleotides match TRBD1. CDR3 sequence reads: CASSYSAGGYGYTF. Written as DNA, the CDR3 is TGTGCCAGCAGTTACTCGGCAGGGGGGTATGGCTACACCTTC.